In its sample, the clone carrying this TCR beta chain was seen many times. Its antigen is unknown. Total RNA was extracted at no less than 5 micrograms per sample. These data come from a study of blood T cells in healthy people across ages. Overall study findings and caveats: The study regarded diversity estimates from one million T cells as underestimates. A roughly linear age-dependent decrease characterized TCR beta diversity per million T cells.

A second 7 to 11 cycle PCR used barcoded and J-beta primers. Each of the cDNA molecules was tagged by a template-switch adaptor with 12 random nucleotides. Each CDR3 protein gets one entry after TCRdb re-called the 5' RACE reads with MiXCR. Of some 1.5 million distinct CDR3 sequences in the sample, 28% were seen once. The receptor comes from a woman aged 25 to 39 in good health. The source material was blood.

CDR3 DNA sequence: TGTGCCAGCAGTACAACACAGGGGGCGTACGAGCAGTACTTC. Protein product: CASSTTQGAYEQYF. The J gene is TRBJ2-7, the V gene TRBV27, with 9 positions matching TRBD1. This CDR3 contains 14 residues. Germline-derived CDR1 and CDR2 are MNHEY and SMNVEV (reference sequence). V was pared by 5 bases and J by 4 bases, with 6 bases of the junction left unmatched.